This TCR beta chain stems from a study of shared clonotypes between healthy human individuals. CDR3 size: 18 residues. Germline V gene data show CDR1 as LGHNA and CDR2 as YSLEER. V shed 1 base and J 8 bases; nucleotides not matched to a gene: 17. General study points: Larger estimated richness was generally recorded for naive subsets relative to memory subsets. Despite large depth, sorted-subset datasets appeared incompletely sequenced. Non-shared clonotypes had lower generation probabilities than clonotypes shared by all four sorted-subset donors. Clonotype sharing across donors was expected to vary with sequencing depth.

Produced via immunoSEQ multiplex PCR; TCRdb's table is partial and in-frame only. This sample has a few hundred thousand clones, with 70% to 75% found just once. On this clone itself: Its antigen is as yet unknown.

Sequenced input: memory CD4+ T cells sorted from blood. Subset noted: CD45RA-negative fraction. The chain joins TRBV4-3 to TRBJ1-1, with TRBD1 identical over 9 bases. The TCR comes from a man aged 30 to 45 in good health. Written as DNA, the CDR3 is TGCGCCAGCAGCCAAGTTACAGGGGGCGCCAAGAATACGTCCGAAGCTTTCTTT. Encoded protein: CASSQVTGGAKNTSEAFF.